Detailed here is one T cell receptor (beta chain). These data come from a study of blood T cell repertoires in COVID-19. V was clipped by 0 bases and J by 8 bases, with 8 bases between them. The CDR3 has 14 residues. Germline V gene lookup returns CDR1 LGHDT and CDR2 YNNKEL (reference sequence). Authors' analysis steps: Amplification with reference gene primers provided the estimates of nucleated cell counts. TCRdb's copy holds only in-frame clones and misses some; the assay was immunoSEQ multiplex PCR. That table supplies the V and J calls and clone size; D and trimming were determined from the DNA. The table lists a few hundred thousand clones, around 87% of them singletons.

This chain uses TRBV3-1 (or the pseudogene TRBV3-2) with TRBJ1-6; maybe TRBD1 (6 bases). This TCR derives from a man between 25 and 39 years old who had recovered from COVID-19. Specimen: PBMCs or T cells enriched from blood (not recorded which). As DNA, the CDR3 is TGTGCCAGCAGCCAAGACAGGGGATATTCACCCCTCCACTTT. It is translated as CASSQDRGYSPLHF.